Below, 2 T cell receptor beta chains from the same sample are listed, as sequenced in a study of low-dose radiotherapy and immunotherapy resistance in tumors. cDNA synthesis used a TRAV/TRBV-specific primer set for both chains. With a constant-region primer and a V-primer adapter, TCRs were subjected to approximately 18 PCR cycles of amplification. TCRdb ran MiXCR on the reads and lists one entry per CDR3 protein. The table has roughly 100,000 distinct CDR3 sequences, less than 25% seen once. Time point reported: after trial treatment. Treatment in this sample: LDRT plus nivolumab, ipilimumab, low-dose cyclophosphamide and aspirin (RACIN trial). The sequencing here drew on PBMCs, taken after low-dose radiotherapy plus immunotherapy. These receptors were obtained from a female donor with ovarian cancer.

The sample holds many counts of this clonotype. V and J are TRBV2 and TRBJ1-5; D not resolved. Germline V gene sequence: CDR1 SNHLY, CDR2 FYNNEI. This CDR3 has 15 amino acids. V was clipped by 5 bases and J by 0 bases, with 11 bases between them. CDR3 in amino acids: CASSLRRVSNQPQHF. The CDR3 nucleotides are TGTGCCAGCAGTCTACGGAGGGTTAGCAATCAGCCCCAGCATTTT. The whole variable domain, filled in from reference TRBV2 and TRBJ1-5, reads EPEVTQTPSHQVTQMGQEVILRCVPISNHLYFYWYRQILGQKVEFLVSFYNNEISEKSEIFDDQFSVERPDGSNFTLKIRSTKLEDSAMYFCASSLRRVSNQPQHFGDGTRLSIL.

This clonotype was recorded a few times. One end of the junction varies from germline; a read error may be responsible. In nucleotides, the CDR3 is TGTGCTAGCAGCTTAGTGGAGTACGGGGAGCTGTTTTTT. As protein: CASSLVEYGELFF. The chain recombines TRBV7-6 with TRBJ2-2; D is unclear. The CDR3 has 13 residues. CDR1 SGHVS and CDR2 FNYEAQ come from the germline V gene.